These T cell receptor beta chains were read from a single sample in a study of TIL therapy for anti-PD-1-resistant metastatic lung cancer. This table comes from immunoSEQ multiplex PCR, and its TCRdb copy is limited to in-frame clones, with some not included. The profile shows more than 90,000 clones, under 70% of them singletons. Sequences were derived from tumor tissue, sampled at baseline. These receptors were collected from a person aged 25 to 85 with non-small cell lung cancer. The CDR3 runs from the conserved cysteine through the conserved F or W. Fields, in order: J gene, clone size, V gene, D gene, CDR3 protein, CDR3 DNA. D genes are given only for firm matches. Clone size, where shown, is once, few, many, or a class for clones that have expanded.

>TRBJ2-7|few|TRBV6-5|TRBD2
CASGRGYEQYF
TGTGCCAGTGGGCGGGGGTACGAGCAGTACTTC
>TRBJ1-1|.|TRBV7-2|.
CASSLQTNTEAFF
TGTGCCAGCAGCTTACAGACCAACACTGAAGCTTTCTTT
>TRBJ2-1|.|TRBV3-1/TRBV3-2|TRBD2
CASSPWTSGVNEQFF
TGTGCCAGCAGCCCCTGGACTAGCGGGGTCAATGAGCAGTTCTTC
>TRBJ2-5|.|TRBV11-1|TRBD2
CASKLSGSRQTQYF
TGTGCCAGCAAGCTGAGCGGGAGCAGACAGACCCAGTACTTC
>TRBJ2-5|.|TRBV4-2|.
CASSSERVQETQYF
TGTGCCAGCAGCTCAGAGCGGGTCCAAGAGACCCAGTACTTC
>TRBJ2-3|.|TRBV9|TRBD2
CASSGTSGTDTQYF
TGTGCCAGCAGCGGAACTAGCGGAACAGATACGCAGTATTTT
>TRBJ2-7|.|TRBV11-2|TRBD2
CASSLVAAGGGYEQYF
TGTGCCAGCAGCTTAGTAGCGGCGGGAGGGGGCTACGAGCAGTACTTC
>TRBJ1-1|.|TRBV28|TRBD1
CASSPPRAGTGKITEAFF
TGTGCCAGCAGCCCCCCCCGCGCCGGGACAGGGAAAATAACTGAAGCTTTCTTT
>TRBJ1-4|many|TRBV5-1|.
CASSSGMLNEKLFF
TGCGCCAGCAGCTCAGGGATGCTGAATGAAAAACTGTTTTTT
>TRBJ1-5|.|TRBV19|.
CASSMEGLGNQPQHF
TGTGCCAGTAGTATGGAGGGGCTGGGCAATCAGCCCCAGCATTTT
>TRBJ1-1|.|TRBV2|.
CASSDYRNTEAFF
TGTGCCAGCAGTGACTACAGGAACACTGAAGCTTTCTTT
>TRBJ1-5|.|TRBV24-1|.
CATSDLHGNQPQHF
TGTGCCACCAGTGATTTGCACGGGAATCAGCCCCAGCATTTT
>TRBJ2-1|.|TRBV6-5|TRBD1
CASHTTRDRRQFF
TGTGCCAGCCATACGACCCGGGACAGAAGGCAGTTCTTC
>TRBJ2-2|.|TRBV7-8|TRBD2
CASSLGTSNTGELFF
TGTGCCAGCAGCTTAGGGACTAGCAACACCGGGGAGCTGTTTTTT
>TRBJ2-3|.|TRBV6-5|.
CASRDPNRADTQYF
TGTGCCAGCAGGGATCCCAACCGGGCAGATACGCAGTATTTT
>TRBJ1-3|few|TRBV3-1/TRBV3-2|TRBD1
CASSQGWTGPGNTIYF
TGTGCCAGCAGCCAAGGGTGGACAGGCCCTGGAAACACCATATATTTT
>TRBJ2-5|.|TRBV7-9|.
CASSLGMKETQYF
TGTGCCAGCAGCTTAGGAATGAAAGAGACCCAGTACTTC
>TRBJ1-5|few|TRBV28|.
CASSLFGGYQPQHF
TGTGCCAGCAGTTTATTCGGGGGCTATCAGCCCCAGCATTTT
>TRBJ2-1|few|TRBV4-1|.
CASSQEVWGEQFF
TGCGCCAGCAGCCAAGAAGTCTGGGGGGAGCAGTTCTTC
>TRBJ2-1|.|TRBV27|TRBD2
CASSPRASSGLYNEQFF
TGTGCCAGCAGCCCCCGGGCTAGTAGCGGGCTATACAATGAGCAGTTCTTC
>TRBJ2-7|.|TRBV12-3/TRBV12-4|.
CASSFYSSYEQYF
TGTGCCAGCAGTTTCTATAGCTCCTACGAGCAGTACTTC
>TRBJ2-7|.|TRBV6-2/TRBV6-3|.
CASSPGRAYEQYF
TGTGCCAGCAGTCCCGGGAGAGCCTACGAGCAGTACTTC
>TRBJ1-5|few|TRBV3-1/TRBV3-2|.
CASSQASGGQPQHF
TGTGCCAGCAGCCAGGCCTCGGGGGGACAGCCCCAGCATTTT
>TRBJ2-7|few|TRBV5-1|TRBD1
CASSLTGQGESYEQYF
TGCGCCAGCAGCTTGACCGGACAGGGCGAGAGTTACGAGCAGTACTTC
>TRBJ1-6|.|TRBV19|TRBD1
CASSLPSPGQVNSPLHF
TGTGCCAGTAGCCTCCCTTCTCCGGGACAGGTTAATTCACCCCTCCACTTT
>TRBJ1-2|few|TRBV7-2|.
CASREGWDYGYTF
TGTGCCAGCAGAGAAGGGTGGGACTATGGCTACACCTTC
>TRBJ2-1|.|TRBV27|TRBD1
CASSLWVGTGLDNEQFF
TGTGCCAGCAGTTTATGGGTCGGGACAGGGTTGGACAATGAGCAGTTCTTC
>TRBJ2-1|.|TRBV7-3|.
CASSLRGYDEQFF
TGTGCCAGCAGCTTAAGGGGGTACGATGAGCAGTTCTTC
>TRBJ1-2|.|TRBV29-1|.
CSEGDGYTF
TGCAGCGAGGGGGATGGCTACACCTTC
>TRBJ1-4|once|TRBV30|.
CACTSLVRVEKLFF
TGTGCCTGTACCTCACTTGTTCGTGTCGAAAAACTGTTTTTT
>TRBJ2-7|.|TRBV25-1|.
CASSEYEVRQPATYEQYF
TGTGCCAGCAGTGAATATGAGGTCAGGCAACCTGCAACCTACGAGCAGTACTTC
>TRBJ2-2|.|TRBV7-2|TRBD1
CASSLGQGSAGELFF
TGTGCCAGCAGCTTAGGACAGGGTAGCGCCGGGGAGCTGTTTTTT
>TRBJ2-5|.|TRBV24-1|TRBD1
CATSEGQGKQTQYF
TGTGCCACCAGTGAAGGACAGGGGAAACAGACCCAGTACTTC
>TRBJ1-6|few|TRBV28|TRBD1
CASEDRGSNSPLHF
TGTGCCAGCGAGGACAGGGGGAGTAATTCACCCCTCCACTTT
>TRBJ2-5|.|TRBV5-1|.
CASRREETQYF
TGCGCCAGCAGGAGAGAAGAGACCCAGTACTTC
>TRBJ1-5|.|TRBV27|TRBD1
CASSPRGRSGQPQHF
TGTGCCAGCAGTCCCAGGGGGCGATCAGGTCAGCCCCAGCATTTT
>TRBJ2-3|.|TRBV18|TRBD2
CASSGTSRSTDTQYF
TGTGCCAGCTCCGGGACTAGCCGAAGCACAGATACGCAGTATTTT
>TRBJ1-1|.|TRBV7-8|.
CASSLRQIGSEAFF
TGTGCCAGCAGCTTAAGACAGATAGGGTCTGAAGCTTTCTTT
>TRBJ2-1|.|TRBV5-1|TRBD1
CASSLQGEKGNEQFF
TGCGCCAGCAGCTTACAGGGGGAGAAGGGCAATGAGCAGTTCTTC
>TRBJ1-3|many|TRBV6-5|.
CASSFSRGPGNTIYF
TGTGCCAGCAGTTTTTCCAGGGGCCCTGGAAACACCATATATTTT
>TRBJ2-7|.|TRBV3-1/TRBV3-2|TRBD1
CASSQLGGPSYEQYF
TGTGCCAGCAGCCAATTAGGGGGCCCCTCCTACGAGCAGTACTTC
>TRBJ2-1|.|TRBV15|.
CATSRVGTGNEQFF
TGTGCCACCAGCAGAGTAGGTACAGGCAATGAGCAGTTCTTC
>TRBJ2-1|.|TRBV7-6|TRBD2
CASSLASTSGGYNEQFF
TGTGCCAGCAGCTTAGCAAGCACTAGCGGGGGGTACAATGAGCAGTTCTTC
>TRBJ2-7|.|TRBV7-2|.
CASSLDAGLAYEQYF
TGTGCCAGCAGCTTAGATGCGGGATTGGCCTACGAGCAGTACTTC
>TRBJ2-1|few|TRBV11-3|.
CASSSDPLLGEQFF
TGTGCCAGCAGCTCCGACCCCCTGTTAGGTGAGCAGTTCTTC
>TRBJ1-2|.|TRBV5-1|.
CASSPPGHLYGYTF
TGCGCCAGCAGCCCCCCAGGGCATCTCTATGGCTACACCTTC
>TRBJ1-2|.|TRBV3-1/TRBV3-2|TRBD1
CASSHRDRGAYGYTF
TGTGCCAGCAGCCACCGGGACAGGGGGGCCTATGGCTACACCTTC
>TRBJ2-7|.|TRBV5-1|.
CASSFWTGNYEQYF
TGCGCCAGCAGCTTTTGGACGGGCAACTACGAGCAGTACTTC
>TRBJ1-3|.|TRBV30|.
CAWSAGGTTGNTIYF
TGTGCCTGGAGTGCGGGGGGCACAACAGGAAACACCATATATTTT
>TRBJ2-7|few|TRBV4-1|.
CASSQAVVGRDEQYF
TGCGCCAGCAGCCAAGCTGTGGTGGGACGGGACGAGCAGTACTTC